This T cell receptor beta chain was found in a study of beta chain features in type 1 diabetes. Study details: The patient and healthy donor groups were comparable for age, gender and cell yields. Researchers looked at fewer than 120,000,000 sorted cells across all samples.

Trimming took off 10 bases at V and 2 bases at J, with 15 bases between the two ends. Per the germline V gene, CDR1 is SGHVS and CDR2 is FNYEAQ. The CDR3 totals 15 residues. Turning to this clone: What it binds is unknown.

cDNA synthesis used the whole RNA isolate, giving expressed TCRB sequences. Sequencing used immunoSEQ multiplex PCR; TCRdb keeps in-frame clones, though not all of them. Of tens of thousands of clones in the sample, around 60% were seen once. The study, taken as a whole, reports: Patients with type 1 diabetes carried fewer insertions and had more deletions at their VDJ junctions. The naive, central memory and Treg TCRB repertoires looked more alike in patients than they did in healthy donors. Type 1 diabetes patients had TCRB CDR3s that were shorter (moderately but significantly so) in all four CD4+ subsets.

The chain employs TRBV7-6 and TRBJ2-6; no reliable D call. This receptor was obtained from a woman younger than 45 with type 1 diabetes. Material for sequencing was stem cell memory CD4+ T cells from blood. In DNA, the CDR3 is TGTGCCACGACACAAATCCAGGCTGGGGCCAACGTCCTGACTTTC. Residues: CATTQIQAGANVLTF.